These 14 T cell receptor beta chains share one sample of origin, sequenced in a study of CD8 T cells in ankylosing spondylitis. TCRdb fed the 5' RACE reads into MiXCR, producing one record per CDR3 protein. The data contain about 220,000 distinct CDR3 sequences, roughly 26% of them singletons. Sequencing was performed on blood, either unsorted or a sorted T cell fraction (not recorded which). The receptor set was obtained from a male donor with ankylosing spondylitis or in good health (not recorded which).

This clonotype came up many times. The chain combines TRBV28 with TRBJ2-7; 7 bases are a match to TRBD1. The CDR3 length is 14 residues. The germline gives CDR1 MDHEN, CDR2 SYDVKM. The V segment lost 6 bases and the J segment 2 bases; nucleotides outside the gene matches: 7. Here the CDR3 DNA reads TGTGCCAGCAGCCAAACTGGACAGGCCTACGAGCAGTACTTC. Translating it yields CASSQTGQAYEQYF.

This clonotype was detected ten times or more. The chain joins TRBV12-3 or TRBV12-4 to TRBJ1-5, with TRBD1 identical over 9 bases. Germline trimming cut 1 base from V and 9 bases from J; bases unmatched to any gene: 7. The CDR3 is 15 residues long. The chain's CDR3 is CASSLEEGQGWPQHF. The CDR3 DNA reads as TGTGCCAGCAGTTTAGAGGAGGGACAGGGATGGCCCCAGCATTTT.

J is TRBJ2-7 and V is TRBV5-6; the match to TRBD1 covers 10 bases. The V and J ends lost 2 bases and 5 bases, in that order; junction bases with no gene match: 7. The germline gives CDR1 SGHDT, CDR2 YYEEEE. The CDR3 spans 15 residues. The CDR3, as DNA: TGTGCCAGCAGCTTCCGGGACAGGGGTTCAAACGAGCAGTACTTC. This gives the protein CASSFRDRGSNEQYF.

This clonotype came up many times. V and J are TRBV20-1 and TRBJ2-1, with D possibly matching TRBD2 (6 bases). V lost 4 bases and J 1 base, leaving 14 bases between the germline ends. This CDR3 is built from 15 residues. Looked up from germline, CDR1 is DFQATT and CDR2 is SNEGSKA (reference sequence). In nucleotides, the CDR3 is TGCAGTGCTATCAGGGACTCCTTATCCTACAATGAGCAGTTCTTC. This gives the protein CSAIRDSLSYNEQFF.

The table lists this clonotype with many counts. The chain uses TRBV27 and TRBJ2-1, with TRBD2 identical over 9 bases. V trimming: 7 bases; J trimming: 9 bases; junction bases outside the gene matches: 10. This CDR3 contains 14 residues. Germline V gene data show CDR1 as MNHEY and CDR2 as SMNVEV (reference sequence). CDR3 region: CASKHSGRFPEQFF. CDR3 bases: TGTGCCAGCAAGCATAGCGGGAGATTCCCTGAGCAGTTCTTC.

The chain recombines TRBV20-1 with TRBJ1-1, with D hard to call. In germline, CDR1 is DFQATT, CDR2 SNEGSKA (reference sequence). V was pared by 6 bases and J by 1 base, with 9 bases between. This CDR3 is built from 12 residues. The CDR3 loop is CSASHRNTEAFF. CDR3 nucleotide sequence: TGCAGTGCCTCACATAGGAACACTGAAGCTTTCTTT.

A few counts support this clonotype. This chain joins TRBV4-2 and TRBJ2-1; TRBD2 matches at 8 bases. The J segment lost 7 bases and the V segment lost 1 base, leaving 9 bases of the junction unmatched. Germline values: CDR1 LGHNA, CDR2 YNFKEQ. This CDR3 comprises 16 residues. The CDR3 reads CASSQGPAGGANEQFF. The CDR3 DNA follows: TGTGCCAGCAGCCAAGGTCCTGCGGGAGGCGCGAATGAGCAGTTCTTC.

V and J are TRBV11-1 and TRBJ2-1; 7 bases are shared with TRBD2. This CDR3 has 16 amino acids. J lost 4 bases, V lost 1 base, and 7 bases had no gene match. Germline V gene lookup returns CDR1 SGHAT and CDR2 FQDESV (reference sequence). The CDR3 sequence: CASSLGSAGVYNEQFF. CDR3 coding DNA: TGTGCCAGCAGCTTAGGATCGGCGGGAGTTTACAATGAGCAGTTCTTC.

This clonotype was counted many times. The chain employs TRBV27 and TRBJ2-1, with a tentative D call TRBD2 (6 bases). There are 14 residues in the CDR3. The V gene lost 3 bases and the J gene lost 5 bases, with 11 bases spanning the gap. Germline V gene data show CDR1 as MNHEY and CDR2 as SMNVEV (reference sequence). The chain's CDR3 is CASSFDRGNNEQFF. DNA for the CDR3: TGTGCCAGCAGTTTTGACCGGGGGAACAATGAGCAGTTCTTC.

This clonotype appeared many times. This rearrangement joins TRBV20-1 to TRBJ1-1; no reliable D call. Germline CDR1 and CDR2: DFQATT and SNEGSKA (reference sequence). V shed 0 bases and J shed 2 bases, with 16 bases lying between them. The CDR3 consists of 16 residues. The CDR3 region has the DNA TGCAGTGCTAGAGATCCATTGCCCAGTCTAAACACTGAAGCTTTCTTT. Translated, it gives CSARDPLPSLNTEAFF.

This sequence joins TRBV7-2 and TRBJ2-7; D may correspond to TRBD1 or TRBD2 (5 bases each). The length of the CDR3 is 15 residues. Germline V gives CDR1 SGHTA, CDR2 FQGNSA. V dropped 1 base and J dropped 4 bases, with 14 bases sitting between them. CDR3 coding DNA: TGTGCCAGCAGCTTAGTTGGGGGATCCTCATACGAGCAGTACTTC. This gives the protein CASSLVGGSSYEQYF.

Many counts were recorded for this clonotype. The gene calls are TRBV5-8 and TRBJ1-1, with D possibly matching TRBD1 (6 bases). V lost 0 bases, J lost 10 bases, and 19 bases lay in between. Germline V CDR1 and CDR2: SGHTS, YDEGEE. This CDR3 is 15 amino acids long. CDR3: CASSLAEGGQSVAFF. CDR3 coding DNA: TGTGCCAGCAGCTTGGCGGAGGGGGGGCAATCGGTAGCTTTCTTT.

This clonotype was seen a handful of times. CDR3 loop: CASSFEGGVSNQPQHF. The CDR3 DNA reads TGTGCCAGCAGTTTTGAAGGAGGCGTCAGCAATCAGCCCCAGCATTTT. The chain has TRBV2 and TRBJ1-5; D is ambiguous. The V end lost 5 bases, the J end lost 1 base, and 15 bases lay between the germline ends. CDR3 length: 16 amino acids. Germline CDR1 reads SNHLY; CDR2 reads FYNNEI.

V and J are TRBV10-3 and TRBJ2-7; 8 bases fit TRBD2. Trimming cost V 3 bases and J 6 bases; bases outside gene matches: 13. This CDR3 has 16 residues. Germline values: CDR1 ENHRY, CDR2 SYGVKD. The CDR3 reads CAISDRSGSPTREQYF. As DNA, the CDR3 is TGTGCCATCAGTGATCGAAGCGGGAGCCCCACACGCGAGCAGTACTTC.